This TCR beta chain was retrieved from a study of T cell responses to AZD1222 COVID-19 vaccine. The study's findings and limits: Clonal diversity was possibly underestimated, and white British individuals and females predominated among donors.

Concerning this clone: Its antigen is currently unknown.

Data came from immunoSEQ multiplex PCR; TCRdb stores just in-frame clones and leaves some out. The sample records more than 150,000 clones, 88% being singletons. Germline V gene data show CDR1 as SGHVS and CDR2 as FQNEAQ. The CDR3 runs 16 residues. With 5 bases removed from V and 1 base from J, the gap between germline ends came to 14 bases. The rearrangement links TRBV7-8 to TRBJ2-2; tentatively, D is TRBD1 (5 bases). Sample: peripheral blood, taken 28 days after the second AZD1222 dose. This sequence was found in an adult who received the AZD1222 COVID-19 vaccine. The CDR3 bases are TGTGCCAGCAGCCCTAAGACAGATTTGAACACCGGGGAGCTGTTTTTT. Its translation is CASSPKTDLNTGELFF.